The following is a TCR beta chain sequence with its context. This entry belongs to a study of memory CD4+ T cells and cytomegalovirus serostatus. Method: immunoSEQ multiplex PCR; TCRdb's copy keeps in-frame clones and lacks some. The table shows some 25,000 clones, with over 70% occurring only once. Single viable CD3+CD4+CD8-CD45RO+ cells were sorted as the memory CD4+ T cells. The V and J ends lost 5 bases and 7 bases respectively, with 17 bases between them. The germline V gene encodes CDR1 MNHEY and CDR2 SMNVEV (reference sequence). The CDR3 extends over 14 amino acids. The sequenced material came from memory CD4+ T cells from blood. V and J are TRBV27 and TRBJ1-1; tentatively, D is TRBD1 (5 bases). This TCR was sampled from an adult in good health and CMV-seronegative. CDR3 amino acids: CASSGRRRDGEAFF. In DNA, the CDR3 is TGTGCCAGCAGTGGACGCCGACGGGACGGTGAAGCTTTCTTT.